Below are 21 T cell receptor beta chains sequenced from a single sample in a study of cytomegalovirus exposure and HLA in healthy donors. The PCR made use of 60 Vbeta and 13 Jbeta primers. Using immunoSEQ multiplex PCR, the repertoire was profiled, and TCRdb retains in-frame clones only, with some absent. The repertoire holds around 130,000 clones, with around 8.5% as singletons. The sequenced sample was PBMCs. Receptors originate from a man in his forties or fifties in good health and CMV-seronegative.

The rearrangement links TRBV29-1 to TRBJ1-1; D ambiguous. The germline V gene has CDR1 SQVTM and CDR2 ANQGSEA. With 8 bases removed from V and 1 base from J, the gap between germline ends came to 23 bases. The CDR3 contains 16 residues. The CDR3, as DNA: TGCAGCTCTTCCGGTATAACCCTTCTTGGGAACACTGAAGCTTTCTTT. This gives the protein CSSSGITLLGNTEAFF.

This clone has just a few counts. The chain recombines TRBV11-2 with TRBJ1-3; D is unclear. There are 12 residues in the CDR3. CDR1 SGHAT and CDR2 FQNNGV come from the germline V gene. V was pared by 11 bases and J by 0 bases, with 8 bases between. CDR3 protein: CAGRGSGNTIYF. CDR3 coding DNA: TGTGCCGGCCGGGGCTCTGGAAACACCATATATTTT.

This sequence joins TRBV13 and TRBJ2-2, with 10 bases aligning to TRBD1. Germline values: CDR1 PRHDT, CDR2 FYEKMQ (reference sequence). The V and J ends lost 5 bases and 6 bases, in that order; junction bases with no gene match: 6. The CDR3 has 15 amino acids. The CDR3 bases are TGTGCCAGCAGCCCCCGGGACAGGGGCGCCGGGGAGCTGTTTTTT. Translation: CASSPRDRGAGELFF.

This clone was counted a few times. V usage is TRBV5-1 and J usage is TRBJ2-1, with a tentative D call TRBD2 (7 bases). CDR3 length: 16 residues. Germline assignment: CDR1 SGHRS and CDR2 YFSETQ. The V end was cut by 4 bases, the J end by 0 bases, with 14 bases between. The CDR3 loop is CASSPARGASYNEQFF. CDR3 nucleotides: TGCGCCAGCAGCCCTGCCCGGGGGGCCTCCTACAATGAGCAGTTCTTC.

In its sample, this clone was seen a few times. The chain employs TRBV29-1 and TRBJ1-1, with D tentatively TRBD1 (6 bases). CDR3 length: 13 residues. CDR1 and CDR2 (germline): SQVTM, ANQGSEA. Trimming shortened V by 7 bases and J by 0 bases, and 12 bases separated the two germline ends. The CDR3 sequence is CSGWTVLNTEAFF. The CDR3 DNA reads TGCAGCGGGTGGACAGTCTTGAACACTGAAGCTTTCTTT.

This clone came up a few times. This sequence joins TRBV9 and TRBJ2-3, with TRBD2 matching 10 bases. The length of the CDR3 is 16 residues. The ends lost 4 bases at V and 6 bases at J; junction bases unmatched: 11. Germline V CDR1 and CDR2: SGDLS, YYNGEE. For the CDR3, the DNA is TGTGCCAGCAGCAAAGGGGCCGGGACTAGCGTGGATACGCAGTATTTT. The encoded protein is CASSKGAGTSVDTQYF.

This rearrangement joins TRBV19 to TRBJ1-3; no reliable D call. CDR1 is LNHDA, CDR2 SQIVND, per germline (reference sequence). V was trimmed by 5 bases and J by 8 bases, leaving 13 bases between them. CDR3 size: 13 residues. The CDR3 spells CASSLSPGYTIYF. The DNA for the CDR3 is TGTGCCAGTAGTCTCTCCCCAGGCTACACCATATATTTT.

This chain connects TRBV6-4 to TRBJ2-1, with 11 bases fitting TRBD2. Per the germline V gene, CDR1 is MRHNA and CDR2 is SNTAGT. The V segment lost 6 bases and the J segment 8 bases; nucleotides outside the gene matches: 12. This CDR3 comprises 16 residues. In DNA, the CDR3 is TGTGCCAGCAGCCTGATAGCGGGGGGGCTGGTGGATGAGCAGTTCTTC. Protein sequence: CASSLIAGGLVDEQFF.

A few counts support this clone. This chain uses TRBV11-3 with TRBJ2-2; D is perhaps TRBD2 (7 bases). The V end was cut by 4 bases, the J end by 7 bases, with 16 bases between. The CDR3 runs 15 residues. Germline V gives CDR1 SGHNT, CDR2 YENEEA. The CDR3 coding sequence is TGTGCCAGCAGCTCACCGGGGGGCAGGGGCGGGGAGCTGTTTTTT. This gives the protein CASSSPGGRGGELFF.

This clone was seen a handful of times. The chain uses TRBV19 and TRBJ1-5, with 9 bases lining up with TRBD1. V lost 6 bases and J lost 1; bases outside the gene matches: 1. The CDR3 extends over 14 amino acids. Germline V gene lookup returns CDR1 LNHDA and CDR2 SQIVND (reference sequence). The CDR3: CASRDRGSNQPQHF. The CDR3 DNA sequence: TGTGCCAGTAGAGACAGGGGGAGCAATCAGCCCCAGCATTTT.

This clone came up a few times. The V and J genes are TRBV10-3 and TRBJ1-6, with 7 nucleotides matching TRBD1. CDR3 length equals 13 residues. The germline V gene has CDR1 ENHRY and CDR2 SYGVKD. V dropped 10 bases and J dropped 6; count of bases not matched to a gene: 6. Here the CDR3 DNA reads TGTGCCAGCGAGGACAGGTTTAATTCACCCCTCCACTTT. Protein: CASEDRFNSPLHF.

V gene TRBV28 combines with J gene TRBJ2-2; possible D gene TRBD1, 6 bases. The CDR3 runs 15 residues. Trimming cost V 3 bases and J 2 bases, with 10 bases left between them. Looked up from germline, CDR1 is MDHEN and CDR2 is SYDVKM. CDR3 region: CASSFPGVNTGELFF. The DNA for the CDR3 is TGTGCCAGCAGTTTTCCAGGGGTTAACACCGGGGAGCTGTTTTTT.

A few counts support this clone. This chain connects TRBV2 to TRBJ1-4; 11 bases match TRBD1. The CDR3 is made up of 14 amino acids. CDR1 is SNHLY, CDR2 FYNNEI, per germline. Germline trimming cut 6 bases from V and 6 bases from J; bases unmatched to any gene: 3. The CDR3: CASSPGQGDEKLFF. Here the CDR3 DNA reads TGTGCCAGCAGCCCGGGACAGGGGGATGAAAAACTGTTTTTT. The whole variable domain, remainder taken from reference TRBV2 and TRBJ1-4, is EPEVTQTPSHQVTQMGQEVILRCVPISNHLYFYWYRQILGQKVEFLVSFYNNEISEKSEIFDDQFSVERPDGSNFTLKIRSTKLEDSAMYFCASSPGQGDEKLFFGSGTQLSVL.

The chain links TRBV7-8 to TRBJ1-5, with 7 positions matching TRBD1. V lost 3 bases and J lost 9; bases outside the gene matches: 5. This CDR3 is built from 13 residues. The germline gives CDR1 SGHVS, CDR2 FQNEAQ. CDR3 bases: TGTGCCAGCAGCTTTAGACAGGGATCGCCCCAGCATTTT. Protein sequence: CASSFRQGSPQHF. The variable domain in full, completed from reference TRBV7-8 and TRBJ1-5, reads GAGVSQSPRYKVAKRGQDVALRCDPISGHVSLFWYQQALGQGPEFLTYFQNEAQLDKSGLPSDRFFAERPEGSVSTLKIQRTQQEDSAVYLCASSFRQGSPQHFGDGTRLSIL.

There are a few counts of this clone. V gene TRBV7-9 combines with J gene TRBJ1-6; 7 nucleotides match TRBD1. From germline, CDR1 is SEHNR and CDR2 FQNEAQ (reference sequence). Trimming at V came to 5 bases and at J to 7 bases, leaving 11 bases not matched to a gene. The CDR3 extends over 16 amino acids. The CDR3 DNA reads as TGTGCCAGCAGCCGAGATCCCCGGGACAGCAATTCACCCCTCCACTTT. Protein: CASSRDPRDSNSPLHF.

This clone came up a few times. This chain uses TRBV2 with TRBJ1-6, with TRBD1 identical over 8 bases. J was trimmed by 8 bases and V by 10 bases; bases with no gene match: 7. Germline CDR1 and CDR2: SNHLY and FYNNEI. This CDR3 has 13 amino acids. The CDR3 sequence is CATGQDWDSPLHF. Written as DNA, the CDR3 is TGTGCCACGGGACAGGACTGGGATTCACCCCTCCACTTT.

This clone was seen only a few times. The V and J genes are TRBV30 and TRBJ1-1; D is ambiguous. Germline-derived CDR1 and CDR2 are GTSNPN and SVGIG (reference sequence). This CDR3 is 12 amino acids long. V lost 4 bases and J lost 1, with 7 bases in between. CDR3 coding DNA: TGTGCCTGGAAAACTCGGAACACTGAAGCTTTCTTT. This translates into CAWKTRNTEAFF.

This clone has a handful of counts. The chain employs TRBV9 and TRBJ1-5; D is unclear. The germline CDR1 and CDR2 sequences are SGDLS and YYNGEE. Trimming cost V 0 bases and J 4 bases, with 11 bases left between them. This CDR3 has 15 residues. CDR3 DNA: TGTGCCAGCAGCGTAGCCCCCTCCGGGAATCAGCCCCAGCATTTT. Amino acid sequence: CASSVAPSGNQPQHF.

V gene TRBV28 combines with J gene TRBJ1-6; unclear D gene. This CDR3 region has 14 residues. The V end lost 2 bases, the J end lost 8 bases, and 10 bases lay between the germline ends. CDR1 and CDR2 from the germline V gene are MDHEN and SYDVKM. This chain's CDR3 is CASSLGVIDSPLHF. The DNA for the CDR3 is TGTGCCAGCAGTTTAGGAGTTATTGATTCACCCCTCCACTTT.

The gene calls are TRBV10-3 and TRBJ1-5; TRBD1 might be the D (6 bases). Deletions cut 10 bases from V and 4 bases from J, with 11 bases between. The CDR3 is 12 residues long. The germline V gene encodes CDR1 ENHRY and CDR2 SYGVKD. The CDR3 here is CATSDRNQPQHF. CDR3 bases: TGTGCCACCTCCGACAGGAATCAGCCCCAGCATTTT.

The J gene is TRBJ2-7, the V gene TRBV5-4, with D possibly TRBD1 on 6 matching bases. The CDR3 is 13 amino acids. CDR1 and CDR2 (germline): SGHNT, YYREEE (reference sequence). The germline V and J ends were trimmed by 5 bases and 1 base, with 10 bases remaining between them. CDR3 DNA: TGTGCCAGCAGGACAGGTCCTTCCTACGAGCAGTACTTC. It translates to CASRTGPSYEQYF.